The rows below give T cell receptor beta chains drawn from one sample of a study of OX40 agonist ivuxolimab in advanced cancers. The assay was immunoSEQ multiplex PCR, and TCRdb's table has in-frame clones only and misses some. The sample yields 45,000 to 60,000 clones, 90% seen once. Sequencing used CD4+ or CD8+ T cells sorted from blood, obtained in a trial of the OX40 agonist ivuxolimab. These receptors all come from an adult with an advanced solid tumor such as melanoma, head and neck, liver or kidney cancer. The CDR3 runs from the conserved cysteine through the conserved F or W. D genes are given only for firm matches. Not all rows give a size; the values are once, few, many and, for expanded clones, a class.

cdr3_aa,cdr3_nt,v_call,clone_size,d_call,j_call
CASSPFAAGSYNSPLHF,TGTGCCAGCTCACCTTTCGCGGCCGGCAGCTATAATTCACCCCTCCACTTT,TRBV18,-,-,TRBJ1-6
CASSLGRSFRYHEQYF,TGTGCCAGCAGCTTGGGCAGGAGTTTCCGATACCACGAGCAGTACTTC,TRBV7-8,-,-,TRBJ2-7
CARSPGAGGTGELFF,TGTGCCAGAAGCCCCGGGGCGGGAGGCACCGGGGAGCTGTTTTTT,TRBV5-3,-,TRBD2,TRBJ2-2
CASSPGVVRLGGYTF,TGTGCCAGCAGCCCAGGGGTGGTCAGGTTAGGGGGCTACACCTTC,TRBV27,-,-,TRBJ1-2
CASRRGRVNEKLFF,TGTGCCAGCAGGCGAGGACGGGTTAATGAAAAACTGTTTTTT,TRBV6-6,-,-,TRBJ1-4
CASSLGQTGQPQHF,TGTGCCAGCAGTCTCGGACAGACGGGGCAGCCCCAGCATTTT,TRBV28,-,-,TRBJ1-5
CASKLVNEQFF,TGCGCCAGCAAACTAGTAAATGAGCAGTTCTTC,TRBV10-2,-,-,TRBJ2-1
CASSLGGRSYEQYF,TGCGCCAGCAGCTTGGGAGGACGGAGCTACGAGCAGTACTTC,TRBV5-1,-,-,TRBJ2-7
CASRVGTSGADTQYF,TGTGCCAGCAGGGTCGGGACTAGCGGCGCAGATACGCAGTATTTT,TRBV6-5,-,TRBD2,TRBJ2-3
CASSRGGLRDSYNEQFF,TGTGCCAGCTCTCGTGGGGGGTTGCGGGATTCCTACAATGAGCAGTTCTTC,TRBV7-9,-,-,TRBJ2-1
CASSLAPQETQYF,TGCGCCAGCAGCTTGGCCCCCCAAGAGACCCAGTACTTC,TRBV5-1,-,-,TRBJ2-5
CASSFDRADGYTF,TGTGCCAGCAGCTTCGATAGGGCGGACGGCTACACCTTC,TRBV5-4,-,-,TRBJ1-2
CASSSGQGVSDTQYF,TGCGCCAGCAGCTCGGGACAGGGGGTATCAGATACGCAGTATTTT,TRBV5-1,-,TRBD1,TRBJ2-3
CASSLENGANVLTF,TGCGCCAGCAGCTTGGAGAATGGGGCCAACGTCCTGACTTTC,TRBV5-1,-,-,TRBJ2-6
CASSLMRDTQYF,TGCGCCAGCAGCTTGATGCGGGATACGCAGTATTTT,TRBV5-1,-,-,TRBJ2-3
CASSLAERSKNIQYF,TGTGCCAGCAGCTTGGCGGAAAGATCCAAAAACATTCAGTACTTC,TRBV5-6,few,-,TRBJ2-4
CASSHSEKLFF,TGTGCCAGCAGCCATTCTGAAAAACTGTTTTTT,TRBV14,once,-,TRBJ1-4
CASSPVPGEQPQHF,TGCGCCAGCAGCCCAGTCCCTGGGGAGCAGCCCCAGCATTTT,TRBV5-1,-,-,TRBJ1-5
CASSRDRESYGYTF,TGTGCCAGCAGCAGGGACAGGGAGAGTTATGGCTACACCTTC,TRBV2,-,TRBD1,TRBJ1-2
CASSNFCEQYF,TGTGCCAGCAGCAACTTCTGCGAGCAGTACTTC,TRBV21-1,-,-,TRBJ2-7
CASTVRGGSDYGYTF,TGTGCCAGCACCGTGCGGGGAGGGAGCGACTATGGCTACACCTTC,TRBV6-6,-,-,TRBJ1-2
CASSLERGTEAFF,TGCGCCAGCAGCTTGGAGCGCGGGACTGAAGCTTTCTTT,TRBV5-1,-,-,TRBJ1-1
CASSPNTEAFF,TGTGCCAGCAGCCCGAACACTGAAGCTTTCTTT,TRBV2,few,-,TRBJ1-1
CAWLSPHKGNTEAFF,TGTGCCTGGCTGTCCCCCCATAAGGGGAACACTGAAGCTTTCTTT,TRBV30,-,-,TRBJ1-1
CASNPQGNNEQFF,TGCGCCAGCAATCCCCAGGGTAACAATGAGCAGTTCTTC,TRBV10-1,-,-,TRBJ2-1
CASSVPPRLAGEQYF,TGTGCCAGCAGCGTACCGCCGAGACTAGCGGGAGAGCAGTACTTC,TRBV5-6,-,TRBD2,TRBJ2-7
CASSQGAPEQFF,TGTGCCAGCAGCCAAGGGGCCCCCGAGCAGTTCTTC,TRBV7-2,-,-,TRBJ2-1